A selection of T cell receptor beta chains follows, all from one sample in a study of radiation and T cells in renal cell carcinoma. TCRdb's copy holds only in-frame clones and misses some; the assay was immunoSEQ multiplex PCR. Of roughly 160,000 clones in the sample, 88% were seen once. This specimen was blood, taken from a patient whose treatment included radiotherapy and nephrectomy. The receptors here all came from a woman aged 45-65 years with renal cell carcinoma. Both conserved end residues are part of each CDR3. A D gene is named only where the DNA matches it firmly. For some rows the clone size is stated as once, few or many, or as a class when expanded; others skip it.

D: TRBD2
V: TRBV5-4
J: TRBJ2-5
size: -
CDR3: CASSLLAGNQETQYF
DNA: TGTGCCAGCAGCTTGCTAGCGGGGAATCAAGAGACCCAGTACTTC

D: -
V: TRBV5-6
J: TRBJ1-2
size: -
CDR3: CASSLRSGGYTF
DNA: TGTGCCAGCAGCTTGAGGTCCGGGGGCTACACCTTC

D: -
V: TRBV18
J: TRBJ2-7
size: -
CDR3: CASSRTNGVTYEQYF
DNA: TGTGCCAGCTCGCGTACAAACGGGGTCACCTACGAGCAGTACTTC

D: TRBD1
V: TRBV5-8
J: TRBJ1-1
size: -
CDR3: CASSRQGRITEAFF
DNA: TGTGCCAGCAGCCGACAGGGGAGAATCACTGAAGCTTTCTTT

D: -
V: TRBV19
J: TRBJ1-5
size: once
CDR3: CASSILGGSSNQPQHF
DNA: TGTGCCAGTAGTATTCTCGGAGGGTCGAGCAATCAGCCCCAGCATTTT

D: -
V: TRBV7-2
J: TRBJ2-1
size: -
CDR3: CASSLSGTPPVNEQFF
DNA: TGTGCCAGCAGCCTTTCCGGGACTCCCCCAGTCAATGAGCAGTTCTTC

D: -
V: TRBV29-1
J: TRBJ2-1
size: few
CDR3: CSGTGDSPAEQFF
DNA: TGCAGCGGAACCGGGGACTCCCCTGCGGAGCAGTTCTTC

D: -
V: TRBV5-4
J: TRBJ1-1
size: -
CDR3: CASSLAVGTEAFF
DNA: TGTGCCAGCAGCTTGGCGGTGGGGACTGAAGCTTTCTTT

D: -
V: TRBV18
J: TRBJ1-3
size: -
CDR3: CASSPSTRARENTIYF
DNA: TGTGCCAGCTCACCTTCCACGAGGGCCCGAGAAAACACCATATATTTT

D: -
V: TRBV2
J: TRBJ1-2
size: -
CDR3: CASRSSSGDYGYTF
DNA: TGTGCCAGCAGGTCATCCTCCGGGGACTATGGCTACACCTTC

D: -
V: TRBV5-1
J: TRBJ2-5
size: -
CDR3: CASSLAGGLETQYF
DNA: TGCGCCAGCAGCTTGGCGGGGGGCCTGGAGACCCAGTACTTC

D: -
V: TRBV10-3
J: TRBJ1-3
size: -
CDR3: CAISESSQGSLSRAIYF
DNA: TGTGCCATCAGTGAGTCGAGTCAGGGGAGTCTATCTAGGGCCATATATTTT

D: -
V: TRBV5-1
J: TRBJ1-6
size: -
CDR3: CASRTGTENGPLHF
DNA: TGCGCCAGCAGAACCGGGACGGAGAATGGACCCCTCCACTTT

D: -
V: TRBV5-1
J: TRBJ2-4
size: -
CDR3: CASSKTYRDDIQYF
DNA: TGCGCCAGCAGCAAGACGTACAGGGATGACATTCAGTACTTC

D: -
V: TRBV7-8
J: TRBJ1-2
size: once
CDR3: CASSLVNLNYGYTF
DNA: TGTGCCAGCAGCTTAGTTAACCTTAACTATGGCTACACCTTC

D: TRBD1
V: TRBV6-4
J: TRBJ1-5
size: -
CDR3: CASSTGVNQPQHF
DNA: TGTGCCAGCAGTACAGGGGTAAATCAGCCCCAGCATTTT

D: -
V: TRBV4-3
J: TRBJ2-7
size: -
CDR3: CASSQGVGYSYEQYF
DNA: TGCGCCAGCAGCCAAGGGGTGGGGTACTCCTACGAGCAGTACTTC

D: -
V: TRBV18
J: TRBJ1-4
size: -
CDR3: CASSPPGQSNEKLFF
DNA: TGTGCCAGCTCACCACCCGGGCAGAGCAATGAAAAACTGTTTTTT

D: -
V: TRBV19
J: TRBJ1-4
size: -
CDR3: CASSIPGADEKLFF
DNA: TGTGCCAGTAGTATCCCAGGGGCGGATGAAAAACTGTTTTTT

D: TRBD2
V: TRBV27
J: TRBJ2-3
size: -
CDR3: CASSRILAAGTDTQYF
DNA: TGTGCCAGCAGCCGCATACTAGCGGCGGGCACAGATACGCAGTATTTT

D: -
V: TRBV4-3
J: TRBJ2-1
size: -
CDR3: CASSAGLRTAQFF
DNA: TGCGCCAGCAGCGCGGGACTCCGTACCGCTCAGTTCTTC

D: TRBD2
V: TRBV7-8
J: TRBJ2-2
size: -
CDR3: CASSLVGTSGGGTGELFF
DNA: TGTGCCAGCAGCTTAGTGGGGACTAGCGGGGGTGGCACCGGGGAGCTGTTTTTT

D: TRBD2
V: TRBV6-5
J: TRBJ2-1
size: -
CDR3: CASSTRGGWVEQFF
DNA: TGTGCCAGCAGTACACGGGGGGGCTGGGTTGAGCAGTTCTTC

D: -
V: TRBV7-2
J: TRBJ1-5
size: -
CDR3: CASSLAAGPQPQHF
DNA: TGTGCCAGCAGCTTAGCTGCAGGGCCTCAGCCCCAGCATTTT

D: TRBD1
V: TRBV19
J: TRBJ2-2
size: -
CDR3: CASSWTGRLDTGELFF
DNA: TGTGCCAGTTCTTGGACAGGGAGGTTGGACACCGGGGAGCTGTTTTTT

D: -
V: TRBV2
J: TRBJ2-1
size: -
CDR3: CASSDPWNEQFF
DNA: TGTGCCAGCAGTGACCCCTGGAATGAGCAGTTCTTC

D: TRBD1
V: TRBV7-3
J: TRBJ2-1
size: -
CDR3: CASSLATGQGYNEQFF
DNA: TGTGCCAGCAGCTTAGCCACCGGACAGGGCTACAATGAGCAGTTCTTC

D: -
V: TRBV7-6
J: TRBJ1-1
size: -
CDR3: CASSKGSAGYYTEAFF
DNA: TGTGCCAGCAGCAAGGGGTCGGCTGGGTATTACACTGAAGCTTTCTTT

D: -
V: TRBV2
J: TRBJ1-5
size: -
CDR3: CASRVGGSNQPQHF
DNA: TGTGCCAGCAGGGTGGGTGGTAGCAATCAGCCCCAGCATTTT

D: -
V: TRBV4-1
J: TRBJ1-2
size: -
CDR3: CASSQGNAYTF
DNA: TGCGCCAGCAGCCAAGGGAATGCCTACACCTTC

D: TRBD1
V: TRBV19
J: TRBJ1-5
size: -
CDR3: CASSLRTGGDQPQHF
DNA: TGTGCCAGTAGTTTAAGGACAGGGGGGGATCAGCCCCAGCATTTT